The 16 T cell receptor beta chains below all came from one sample that was sequenced in a study of beta chain features in type 1 diabetes. The sequenced template was cDNA made from the entire isolated RNA. TCRdb's copy holds only in-frame clones and misses some; the assay was immunoSEQ multiplex PCR. The sample lists some 400,000 clones; less than 15% were seen once. The specimen sequenced was naive CD4+ T cells from blood. The origin of the receptors is a woman aged 18-29 years in good health.

This clone was picked up a small number of times. The J gene is TRBJ2-4, the V gene TRBV27; 8 positions agree with TRBD2. The CDR3 is 15 amino acids. The V and J ends lost 0 bases and 7 bases, in that order; junction bases with no gene match: 5. Germline V lookup: CDR1 MNHEY, CDR2 SMNVEV (reference sequence). For the CDR3, the DNA is TGTGCCAGCAGTTTATCCCCTTCGGGAGGGAACATTCAGTACTTC. Protein: CASSLSPSGGNIQYF.

This sequence joins TRBV5-1 and TRBJ2-7; a weak D match, TRBD2 (5 bases). The CDR3 spans 12 residues. Germline CDR1 reads SGHRS; CDR2 reads YFSETQ. Trimming removed 6 bases at V and 2 bases at J, with 9 bases between. CDR3 DNA: TGCGCCAGCACCGGGGTCGCCTACGAGCAGTACTTC. This gives the protein CASTGVAYEQYF.

The genes are TRBV30 and TRBJ1-2; 8 bases fit TRBD1. The germline V gene has CDR1 GTSNPN and CDR2 SVGIG (reference sequence). CDR3 size: 15 residues. The ends lost 7 bases at V and 4 bases at J; junction bases unmatched: 14. The chain's CDR3 is CASTSRTGRIYGYTF. CDR3 DNA sequence: TGTGCCTCGACCTCCAGGACAGGGAGGATCTATGGCTACACCTTC.

The rearrangement uses TRBV23-1 and TRBJ1-2, with 9 bases matching TRBD1. TRBV23-1 is assigned to the ORF class and has an uncertain function. The CDR3 runs to 14 residues. Unmatched junction bases numbered 8, after V lost 6 bases and J lost 6 bases. The CDR3 spells CASSRWTGEDGYTF. CDR3 coding DNA: TGCGCCAGCAGCCGCTGGACAGGGGAAGATGGCTACACCTTC.

This clone has just a few counts. The V gene is TRBV29-1, the J gene TRBJ1-1, with a weak D call TRBD1 (6 bases). The CDR3 runs to 13 residues. V was shortened by 6 bases and J by 4 bases, with 15 bases between the two germline ends. The germline V gene has CDR1 SQVTM and CDR2 ANQGSEA. CDR3 residues: CSVRDNLGTEAFF. The CDR3, as DNA: TGCAGCGTCCGGGACAATTTGGGCACTGAAGCTTTCTTT.

This clone was seen a handful of times. The V and J genes are TRBV14 and TRBJ1-2; a possible D gene is TRBD1 (5 bases). The V end lost 8 bases, the J end lost 6 bases, and 19 bases lay between the germline ends. The CDR3 extends over 14 amino acids. CDR1 and CDR2 from the germline V gene are SGHDN and FVKESK. The CDR3 coding sequence is TGTGCCAGCGCGGGGGAGCCCCGATGGGATGGCTACACCTTC. It translates to CASAGEPRWDGYTF.

The chain recombines TRBV18 with TRBJ2-1; D possibly corresponds to TRBD2 (5 bases). Germline CDR1 reads KGHSH; CDR2 reads LQKENI. The CDR3 is made up of 14 amino acids. The V end was cut by 7 bases, the J end by 0 bases, with 10 bases between. CDR3 in amino acids: CASYRGSSYNEQFF. Here the CDR3 DNA reads TGTGCCAGCTACCGGGGTAGCTCCTACAATGAGCAGTTCTTC.

The chain recombines TRBV7-2 with TRBJ2-1; 7 nucleotides match TRBD2. Germline lookup yields CDR1 SGHTA and CDR2 FQGNSA. Trimming at V came to 2 bases and at J to 4 bases, leaving 5 bases not matched to a gene. The CDR3 covers 15 residues. In DNA form, the CDR3 reads TGTGCCAGCAGCTTAACCGGGACTACATACAATGAGCAGTTCTTC. It yields the protein CASSLTGTTYNEQFF. Filled out from reference TRBV7-2 and TRBJ2-1, the complete variable domain reads GAGVSQSPSNKVTEKGKDVELRCDPISGHTALYWYRQSLGQGLEFLIYFQGNSAPDKSGLPSDRFSAERTGGSVSTLTIQRTQQEDSAVYLCASSLTGTTYNEQFFGPGTRLTVL.

The J gene is TRBJ2-6, the V gene TRBV25-1, with D possibly being TRBD1 (5 bases). The CDR3 is 15 residues long. V lost 1 base, J lost 4 bases, and 8 bases lay in between. Germline V gene lookup returns CDR1 MGHDK and CDR2 SYGVNS. This CDR3 is CASSESRTGANVLTF. The CDR3 nucleotides read TGTGCCAGCAGTGAATCTAGGACAGGGGCCAACGTCCTGACTTTC.

The J gene is TRBJ2-4, the V gene TRBV29-1, with 8 positions matching TRBD2. V trimming: 5 bases; J trimming: 8 bases; junction bases outside the gene matches: 17. The length of the CDR3 is 16 residues. Germline V gene data show CDR1 as SQVTM and CDR2 as ANQGSEA. In nucleotides, the CDR3 is TGCAGCGTTTTCCTCGGGAGCGGGGGTAAGACTGACATTCAGTACTTC. Translated: CSVFLGSGGKTDIQYF.

The chain links TRBV4-1 to TRBJ2-1; TRBD2 matches at 7 bases. Germline assignment: CDR1 MGHRA and CDR2 YSYEKL. V dropped 4 bases and J dropped 0; count of bases not matched to a gene: 12. This CDR3 comprises 18 residues. The CDR3 reads CASSRNTLAEGSYNEQFF. CDR3 nucleotides: TGCGCCAGCAGCCGCAATACCCTAGCGGAGGGCTCCTACAATGAGCAGTTCTTC.

This clone was observed a handful of times. The CDR3 sequence: CASSQAPRGETQYF. CDR3 DNA: TGTGCCAGCAGCCAAGCCCCACGGGGAGAGACCCAGTACTTC. V and J are TRBV4-2 and TRBJ2-5, with a tentative D call TRBD2 (5 bases). This CDR3 has 14 amino acids. Germline-derived CDR1 and CDR2 are LGHNA and YNFKEQ. Trimming removed 1 base at V and 4 bases at J, with 10 bases between.

This clone was recorded a few times. The chain is built from TRBV7-2 and TRBJ1-1; TRBD1 matches at 8 bases. Trimming removed 5 bases from V and 6 bases from J; junction bases left unmatched: 5. Germline CDR1 reads SGHTA; CDR2 reads FQGNSA. The CDR3 extends over 13 amino acids. The CDR3 nucleotides read TGTGCCAGCAGCCGAGGACAGGGCCCTGAAGCTTTCTTT. Amino acid sequence: CASSRGQGPEAFF.

In its sample, this clone was seen a few times. The CDR3: CASSIPSGRAANEQFF. The CDR3, as DNA: TGTGCCAGCAGCATCCCCAGCGGGAGGGCCGCAAATGAGCAGTTCTTC. The V call is TRBV7-9, the J call TRBJ2-1; 10 bases fit TRBD2. This CDR3 contains 16 residues. Germline lookup yields CDR1 SEHNR and CDR2 FQNEAQ (reference sequence). The trim removed 5 bases at V and 7 bases at J, leaving 11 bases unmatched.

This clone was counted a few times. The CDR3 coding sequence is TGTGCCAGCAGCCTTGGGGCTAACACTGAAGCTTTCTTT. This codes for CASSLGANTEAFF. The chain carries TRBV14 and TRBJ1-1, with D perhaps TRBD1 (5 bases). CDR1 is SGHDN and CDR2 is FVKESK in the germline V gene. V lost 4 bases to trimming and J lost 2 bases, with 8 bases between them. The CDR3 has 13 amino acids.

The V call is TRBV5-6, the J call TRBJ2-2; 7 bases match TRBD1. V was clipped by 10 bases and J by 6 bases; unmatched bases: 9. Germline CDR1 and CDR2: SGHDT and YYEEEE. The CDR3 consists of 13 residues. CDR3 in amino acids: CAGETGKAGELFF. The CDR3 DNA is TGTGCCGGAGAGACAGGGAAGGCCGGGGAGCTGTTTTTT.